The sequence of this T cell receptor beta chain was determined in a study of blood T cell repertoires in COVID-19. Study background: Sources were T cells, B-cell-depleted T cells, or PBMCs; the material itself was cDNA or gDNA.

Losses at the gene ends were 4 bases for V and 8 bases for J; bases not matched to a gene: 10. This CDR3 has 14 amino acids. Per the germline V gene, CDR1 is SGHRS and CDR2 is YFSETQ. Libraries were prepared by immunoSEQ multiplex PCR; TCRdb keeps only in-frame clonotypes and omits some of them. The table has about 98,000 clones, roughly nine tenths seen once; the top ten hold about 4.2%. The chain is built from TRBV5-1 and TRBJ1-2, with 8 bases fitting TRBD1. This clonotype originated in a man between 65 and 79 years old with acute or convalescent COVID-19. Sequencing was carried out using peripheral blood. The CDR3 region has the DNA TGCGCCAGCAGCCCCGGGACAGGTATTGACGGCTACACCTTC. Its translation is CASSPGTGIDGYTF.